These T cell receptor beta chains were read from a single sample in a study of post-analysis software for immune sequencing data. One entry per CDR3 protein, called by TCRdb with MiXCR from the PCR reads. This table has around 260,000 distinct CDR3 sequences, 35% to 45% appearing once. The sequencing input was blood. These receptor sequences come from a girl aged 10 to 17 with multiple sclerosis. Each CDR3 is given with its conserved first and last residue. A D gene is named only where the DNA matches it firmly. Clone size is given for some rows only: seen once, a few or many times, or a class if the clone is expanded.

V gene,clone size,J gene,D gene,CDR3 protein,CDR3 DNA
TRBV9,many,TRBJ2-3,TRBD2,CANSVRGGVTDTQYF,TGTGCCAACAGCGTACGTGGGGGGGTCACAGATACGCAGTATTTT
TRBV3-1,NA,TRBJ1-2,TRBD1,CASSQGYRGKTNYGYTF,TGTGCCAGCAGCCAAGGATACAGGGGGAAAACTAACTATGGCTACACCTTC
TRBV7-3,NA,TRBJ1-4,NA,CASSLGGRIYEKLFF,TGTGCCAGCAGCTTGGGAGGGAGGATATATGAAAAACTGTTTTTT
TRBV25-1,few,TRBJ2-3,NA,CASSEVPGATEGNPLEDTQYF,TGTGCCAGCAGTGAAGTCCCGGGGGCGACCGAGGGGAATCCCTTAGAGGATACGCAGTATTTT
TRBV4-1,many,TRBJ2-7,NA,CASSHTAAYEQYF,TGCGCCAGCAGCCATACAGCAGCCTACGAGCAGTACTTC
TRBV4-2,many,TRBJ2-5,TRBD2,CASSQDRSGTSVETQYF,TGTGCCAGCAGCCAAGACCGTTCCGGGACTAGCGTAGAGACCCAGTACTTC
TRBV6-1,many,TRBJ1-2,TRBD1,CASSYGTDNPYGYTF,TGTGCCAGCAGCTACGGGACAGACAATCCCTATGGCTACACCTTC
TRBV28,NA,TRBJ1-2,NA,CASRLSGNVYGYTF,TGTGCCAGCAGGTTATCAGGGAACGTCTATGGCTACACCTTC
TRBV13,NA,TRBJ1-1,TRBD1,CASSLVWDRNTEAFF,TGTGCCAGCAGCTTAGTTTGGGACAGGAACACTGAAGCTTTCTTT
TRBV20-1,NA,TRBJ1-2,NA,CSAREGGGYTF,TGCAGTGCTAGAGAGGGCGGTGGCTACACCTTC
TRBV20-1,many,TRBJ2-1,NA,CSASPADLSYNEQFF,TGCAGTGCTAGTCCAGCCGACTTATCCTACAATGAGCAGTTCTTC
TRBV12-3/TRBV12-4,many,TRBJ2-5,TRBD1,CASSPDRGLQETQYF,TGTGCCAGCAGTCCTGACAGGGGCCTCCAAGAGACCCAGTACTTC
TRBV5-1,few,TRBJ2-1,TRBD2,CASSFSSGGSSYNEQFF,TGCGCCAGCAGCTTCTCTAGCGGGGGCTCCTCCTACAATGAGCAGTTCTTC
TRBV3-1,few,TRBJ1-5,TRBD1,CASSHSGQGSQPQHF,TGTGCCAGCAGCCACTCGGGACAGGGAAGTCAGCCCCAGCATTTT
TRBV6-5,NA,TRBJ2-1,NA,CASSYGKTVSEQFF,TGTGCCAGCAGTTACGGAAAGACAGTAAGTGAGCAGTTCTTC
TRBV7-3,NA,TRBJ2-5,TRBD2,CASSRAGGSETQYF,TGTGCCAGCAGTCGGGCGGGAGGTTCAGAGACCCAGTACTTC
TRBV29-1,NA,TRBJ2-5,NA,CSMLDPPSQYF,TGCAGCATGTTGGACCCCCCGTCCCAGTACTTC
TRBV6-5,NA,TRBJ1-6,TRBD1,CASSYSKGATNSPPHF,TGTGCCAGCAGTTACTCGAAGGGGGCGACTAATTCACCCCCCCACTTT
TRBV4-2,many,TRBJ2-1,TRBD2,CASSPKAGGRSYNEQFF,TGTGCCAGCAGCCCTAAGGCGGGAGGGAGGTCCTACAATGAGCAGTTCTTC
TRBV5-5,few,TRBJ2-4,NA,CASSRARTATYVGRNIQYF,TGTGCCAGCAGCCGAGCGAGGACAGCGACCTATGTTGGTAGGAACATTCAGTACTTC
TRBV29-1,many,TRBJ2-3,NA,CSVGYRGTDTQYF,TGCAGCGTGGGTTACAGGGGCACAGATACGCAGTATTTT
TRBV5-1,NA,TRBJ2-1,NA,CASSLAETPHSSYNEQFF,TGCGCCAGCAGCTTGGCCGAGACCCCCCACAGCTCCTACAATGAGCAGTTCTTC
TRBV19,few,TRBJ1-1,NA,CASSILTEAFF,TGTGCCAGTAGTATACTCACTGAAGCTTTCTTT
TRBV12-3/TRBV12-4,few,TRBJ1-6,NA,CASSFDRGTSPLHF,TGTGCCAGCAGTTTCGACCGTGGAACGTCACCCCTCCACTTT
TRBV7-2,NA,TRBJ2-1,NA,CASSLWTDYNEQFF,TGTGCCAGCAGCTTGTGGACAGACTACAATGAGCAGTTCTTC
TRBV7-3,few,TRBJ2-2,NA,CASSPSGGGYTGELFF,TGTGCCAGCAGCCCATCAGGGGGAGGATACACCGGGGAGCTGTTTTTT
TRBV5-1,few,TRBJ2-1,TRBD1,CASSNALIRTGGSYNEQFF,TGCGCCAGCAGCAATGCGTTAATTAGGACAGGGGGCTCCTACAATGAGCAGTTCTTC
TRBV12-3/TRBV12-4,NA,TRBJ2-2,TRBD2,CASIQGLANTGELFF,TGTGCCAGCATCCAGGGACTAGCGAACACCGGGGAGCTGTTTTTT
TRBV29-1,many,TRBJ2-5,NA,CSVAPRLGETQYF,TGCAGCGTTGCACCCCGATTGGGGGAGACCCAGTACTTC
TRBV6-6,many,TRBJ1-1,NA,CASSPTRGNTEAFF,TGTGCCAGCAGTCCTACCCGGGGGAACACTGAAGCTTTCTTT
TRBV12-3/TRBV12-4,NA,TRBJ2-1,TRBD2,CASSLASPRKRGYNEQVF,TGTGCCAGCAGTTTAGCTTCCCCTCGAAAGCGGGGGTACAATGAGCAGGTCTTC
TRBV15,few,TRBJ2-1,NA,CATSRDRGSGLYNEQFF,TGTGCCACCAGCAGAGATAGGGGTTCGGGACTCTACAATGAGCAGTTCTTC
TRBV18,many,TRBJ2-3,NA,CASSPGTPPDTQYF,TGTGCCAGCTCACCTGGGACCCCCCCAGATACGCAGTATTTT
TRBV11-2,many,TRBJ2-5,NA,CASRSQGTQYF,TGTGCCAGCAGGTCCCAAGGGACCCAGTACTTC
TRBV5-1,NA,TRBJ1-3,NA,CASSLEPDLSSGNTIYF,TGCGCCAGCAGCCTTGAGCCGGACCTCTCCTCTGGAAACACCATATATTTT
TRBV24-1,NA,TRBJ2-3,TRBD2,CATSESSGLAGADTQYF,TGTGCCACCAGTGAGAGCAGCGGACTAGCGGGCGCAGATACGCAGTATTTT
TRBV2,many,TRBJ2-3,TRBD2,CASSDGGGATDTQYF,TGTGCCAGCAGTGATGGCGGGGGGGCAACAGATACGCAGTATTTT
TRBV10-3,NA,TRBJ1-2,TRBD1,CASRQGLSGGYTF,TGTGCCAGTAGACAGGGATTAAGTGGTGGCTACACCTTC
TRBV12-3/TRBV12-4,NA,TRBJ2-6,NA,CASSPDRAGANVLTF,TGTGCCAGCAGTCCGGACAGAGCTGGGGCCAACGTCCTGACTTTC
TRBV6-4,NA,TRBJ2-3,TRBD2,CASSDSAGGGTDTQYF,TGTGCCAGCAGTGACTCAGCGGGGGGAGGCACAGATACGCAGTATTTT
TRBV15,many,TRBJ2-1,NA,CATSTPRDRIPSSGGQTYNEQFF,TGTGCCACCAGCACTCCCCGGGACAGGATCCCTAGCTCGGGGGGTCAAACCTACAATGAGCAGTTCTTC
TRBV29-1,many,TRBJ2-7,NA,CSVVVGSGTYEQYF,TGCAGCGTTGTTGTGGGGTCTGGGACCTACGAGCAGTACTTC
TRBV4-1,few,TRBJ2-5,NA,CASSQVAGRTETQYF,TGCGCCAGCAGCCAGGTCGCGGGACGAACGGAGACCCAGTACTTC
TRBV20-1,NA,TRBJ2-3,TRBD2,CSARDQKREITDTQYF,TGCAGTGCTAGAGATCAAAAGCGGGAGATCACAGATACGCAGTATTTT
TRBV2,NA,TRBJ1-6,NA,CASSGTAGGRSYNSPLHF,TGTGCCAGCAGTGGTACAGCGGGTGGACGCTCCTATAATTCACCCCTCCACTTT
TRBV10-3,NA,TRBJ1-5,NA,CAACWGSNQPQHF,TGTGCCGCCTGCTGGGGTAGCAATCAGCCCCAGCATTTT
TRBV6-1,many,TRBJ1-2,NA,CASRSARTF,TGTGCCAGCAGGTCTGCCCGCACCTTC
TRBV3-1,NA,TRBJ1-1,NA,CASSQRQVNTEAFF,TGTGCCAGCAGCCAACGACAGGTTAACACTGAAGCTTTCTTT
TRBV3-1,few,TRBJ2-3,NA,CASSQVLADTQYF,TGTGCCAGCAGCCAAGTCCTCGCAGATACGCAGTATTTT
TRBV20-1,many,TRBJ2-5,TRBD2,CSATTSGQETQYF,TGCAGTGCTACGACTAGCGGACAAGAGACCCAGTACTTC